This entry features one T cell receptor beta chain sequence. As yet, its antigen is unknown. The V gene end was trimmed by 6 bases and the J gene end by 4 bases; junction bases not matched to a gene: 15. The CDR3 sequence is 17 residues long. Looked up from germline, CDR1 is MDHEN and CDR2 is SYDVKM. This sample was taken from a study of T cell responses to AZD1222 COVID-19 vaccine. Profiled with immunoSEQ multiplex PCR; TCRdb holds only in-frame clones, not every one. The sample carries 90,000 to 150,000 clones, 75% to 90% recorded once. General study findings and limits: Donors were chiefly white British, with a greater number of females, and clonal diversity was perhaps underestimated.

The V gene is TRBV28, the J gene TRBJ1-5, with 7 bases lining up with TRBD1. The source was peripheral blood, collected on day 0 of AZD1222 vaccination. The clonotype was recovered from an adult in good health. CDR3 protein: CASRRGRGRGPNQPQHF. The CDR3 nucleotides are TGTGCCAGCAGAAGGGGTAGGGGTAGGGGGCCGAATCAGCCCCAGCATTTT.